One sample yielded the 27 T cell receptor beta chains listed below, sequenced in a study of identical twins. TCRdb analysed the 5' RACE reads with MiXCR anew, one entry per CDR3 protein. Here the sample spans 460,000 or so distinct CDR3 sequences, 11% to 15% being singletons. Another study also made use of these data, one on yellow fever vaccine responses in identical twins.

The sample comprised CD4+ T cells sorted from blood. The source is a woman younger than 30 in good health.

This clonotype was counted between two and nine times. The chain uses TRBV28 and TRBJ1-2, with D possibly TRBD1 on 5 matching bases. Germline loops: CDR1 MDHEN, CDR2 SYDVKM. V dropped 6 bases and J dropped 4 bases, with 12 bases sitting between them. CDR3 length equals 13 residues. In DNA form, the CDR3 reads TGTGCCAGCAGGCCCGGGGGTATCTATGGCTACACCTTC. Its translation: CASRPGGIYGYTF.

The sample holds a few counts of this clonotype. The chain couples TRBV20-1 to TRBJ2-7; 9 nucleotides match TRBD1. Germline loops: CDR1 DFQATT, CDR2 SNEGSKA (reference sequence). After removal of 3 bases from V and 5 bases from J, the junction contained 11 bases not matched to a gene. This CDR3 contains 15 residues. CDR3 loop: CSARPLTGGDDEQYF. CDR3 bases: TGCAGTGCTAGGCCGTTGACAGGGGGTGACGACGAGCAGTACTTC.

The V call is TRBV5-1, the J call TRBJ2-5, with D possibly being TRBD1 (5 bases). This CDR3 spans 17 amino acids. Deletions cut 4 bases from V and 2 bases from J, with 21 bases between. Germline CDR1 SGHRS, CDR2 YFSETQ. In nucleotides, the CDR3 is TGCGCCAGCAGCCTACCTCTGGGGCGGACAACGCAAGAGACCCAGTACTTC. It specifies CASSLPLGRTTQETQYF.

This clonotype was detected only a few times. The chain has TRBV20-1 and TRBJ2-7; D remains unclear. Per the germline V gene, CDR1 is DFQATT and CDR2 is SNEGSKA (reference sequence). V lost 6 bases and J lost 4, with 13 bases in between. CDR3 length equals 12 residues. CDR3 loop: CSATQENYEQYF. For the CDR3, the DNA is TGCAGTGCGACCCAAGAAAATTACGAGCAGTACTTC.

This rearrangement joins TRBV7-2 to TRBJ1-1, with D perhaps matching TRBD1 (6 bases). There are 16 residues in the CDR3. Trimming left V 5 bases short and J 4 bases short, with 20 bases between. Germline CDR1 is SGHTA and CDR2 is FQGNSA. The CDR3 DNA is TGTGCCAGCAGCCGTATGAGGGGGATAGGGGGCACTGAAGCTTTCTTT. It is translated as CASSRMRGIGGTEAFF.

This clonotype was recorded a few times. The chain carries TRBV2 and TRBJ1-2; 11 bases agree with TRBD1. Germline CDR1 SNHLY, CDR2 FYNNEI. The length of the CDR3 is 18 residues. V dropped 2 bases and J dropped 4; count of bases not matched to a gene: 12. The CDR3 nucleotides are TGTGCCAGCAGTGAACCCGAAAGTCCGGGACAGGGGGGCTATGGCTACACCTTC. As protein: CASSEPESPGQGGYGYTF.

In its sample, this clonotype was seen many times. The chain is built from TRBV12-3 or TRBV12-4 and TRBJ2-2; 9 bases line up with TRBD1. There are 15 residues in the CDR3. The ends lost 5 bases at V and 5 bases at J; junction bases unmatched: 6. The CDR3 DNA follows: TGTGCCAGCAGTGACAGACAGGGGGGTACCGGGGAGCTGTTTTTT. It translates to CASSDRQGGTGELFF.

This chain joins TRBV7-3 and TRBJ2-5; no clear D gene. Trimming removed 5 bases at V and 4 bases at J, with 17 bases between. CDR1 and CDR2 (germline): SGHTA, FQGTGA. This CDR3 is 15 amino acids long. CDR3 residues: CASSPSTGYGETQYF. The CDR3 region has the DNA TGTGCCAGCAGCCCCTCAACCGGGTATGGAGAGACCCAGTACTTC.

This clonotype was detected many times. The rearrangement links TRBV12-3 or TRBV12-4 to TRBJ2-7; 8 bases fit TRBD1. This CDR3 has 14 residues. V lost 2 bases and J lost 2; bases outside the gene matches: 2. CDR3 in DNA: TGTGCCAGCAGTTTAAGACAGGGGACCTACGAGCAGTACTTC. This gives the protein CASSLRQGTYEQYF.

This clonotype came up a few times. This chain uses TRBV6-5 with TRBJ2-7; 9 bases are shared with TRBD1. The CDR3 consists of 15 residues. Per germline, CDR1 MNHEY and CDR2 SVGAGI. V dropped 2 bases and J dropped 5; count of bases not matched to a gene: 7. Here the CDR3 reads CASSYKTGGFDEQYF. CDR3 sequence (DNA): TGTGCCAGCAGTTACAAGACAGGGGGTTTCGACGAGCAGTACTTC.

Written as DNA, the CDR3 is TGTGCCAGCAGCCCTGGACCGCGGGGGCCACAAGAGACCCAGTACTTC. Its translation: CASSPGPRGPQETQYF. This chain joins TRBV9 and TRBJ2-5; TRBD2 is a possible D gene (7 bases). This CDR3 comprises 16 residues. Germline V gene data show CDR1 as SGDLS and CDR2 as YYNGEE. Between the trimmed V and J ends, which lost 4 bases and 2 bases, there was a span of 18 bases.

The rearrangement links TRBV6-2 or TRBV6-3 to TRBJ2-2; 8 nucleotides align to TRBD1. Germline loops: CDR1 MNHEY, CDR2 SVGEGT. CDR3 size: 15 residues. Unmatched junction bases numbered 7, after V lost 5 bases and J lost 5 bases. This CDR3 is CASSTGQGRTGELFF. The CDR3, as DNA: TGTGCCAGCAGTACCGGACAGGGTAGAACCGGGGAGCTGTTTTTT.

The chain combines TRBV4-3 with TRBJ2-7; the D gene is possibly TRBD1 (5 bases). The germline gives CDR1 LGHNA, CDR2 YSLEER. The CDR3 has 14 amino acids. V lost 2 bases and J 3 bases, leaving 11 bases between the germline ends. The CDR3 protein is CASSQFQGDYEQYF. CDR3 nucleotide sequence: TGCGCCAGCAGCCAATTCCAAGGGGACTACGAGCAGTACTTC.

The chain has TRBV4-1 and TRBJ2-7; a weak D match, TRBD2 (6 bases). The CDR3 covers 16 residues. The germline V gene encodes CDR1 MGHRA and CDR2 YSYEKL. The V end was cut by 0 bases, the J end by 1 base, with 13 bases between. CDR3 nucleotide sequence: TGCGCCAGCAGCCAAGAAACTAGCATTAATTCCTACGAGCAGTACTTC. This codes for CASSQETSINSYEQYF.

This clonotype was counted at least ten times. The gene calls are TRBV4-2 and TRBJ2-1; 12 bases line up with TRBD2. Germline CDR1 LGHNA, CDR2 YNFKEQ. V shed 4 bases, J shed 3 bases, and the junction held 4 bases outside the gene matches. The CDR3 is 16 amino acids. The CDR3: CASSRTSGISYNEQFF. In DNA, the CDR3 is TGTGCCAGCAGCCGGACTAGCGGGATCAGCTACAATGAGCAGTTCTTC.

This clonotype occurred once. V and J are TRBV28 and TRBJ2-1; D unresolved. Germline CDR1 and CDR2: MDHEN and SYDVKM. The V end lost 4 bases, the J end lost 5 bases, and 9 bases lay between the germline ends. The CDR3 sequence is 13 residues long. The CDR3 reads CASSYDLNNEQFF. CDR3 sequence (DNA): TGTGCCAGCAGTTATGACCTTAACAATGAGCAGTTCTTC.

V is TRBV18 and J is TRBJ2-1; D gene uncertain. The germline gives CDR1 KGHSH, CDR2 LQKENI. The CDR3 has 13 amino acids. The V and J ends lost 3 bases and 5 bases respectively, with 8 bases between them. The CDR3 DNA sequence: TGTGCCAGCTCACCTTTTTTGGACAATGAGCAGTTCTTC. Its translation is CASSPFLDNEQFF.

This sequence joins TRBV5-1 and TRBJ2-1; 11 nucleotides align to TRBD2. Germline V CDR1 and CDR2: SGHRS, YFSETQ. This CDR3 comprises 18 residues. J lost 9 bases, V lost 4 bases, and 18 bases had no gene match. The DNA of the CDR3 is TGCGCCAGCAGCGTAGCGCCCGCAATAGCGGGGGGGCGTAGTGAGCAGTTCTTC. This translates into CASSVAPAIAGGRSEQFF.

The chain is built from TRBV19 and TRBJ2-2; no definite D call. Germline V lookup: CDR1 LNHDA, CDR2 SQIVND (reference sequence). CDR3 length: 14 residues. V was trimmed by 10 bases and J by 1 base, leaving 13 bases between them. The CDR3 loop is CAITRRENTGELFF. The CDR3 nucleotides are TGTGCCATTACTCGTCGAGAGAACACCGGGGAGCTGTTTTTT.

The chain uses TRBV7-2 and TRBJ2-3; TRBD2 agrees at 8 bases. The CDR3 is 14 amino acids. Unmatched junction bases numbered 7, after V lost 4 bases and J lost 7 bases. Germline V gene data show CDR1 as SGHTA and CDR2 as FQGNSA. The CDR3 sequence: CASSSSGSSHTQYF. CDR3 DNA: TGTGCCAGCAGCTCAAGCGGGAGTAGTCATACGCAGTATTTT.

This clonotype was picked up one time. The genes are TRBV12-3 or TRBV12-4 and TRBJ2-5; 11 nucleotides line up with TRBD2. The CDR3 totals 15 residues. The V segment lost 3 bases and the J segment 5 bases; nucleotides outside the gene matches: 5. For the CDR3, the DNA is TGTGCCAGCAGTTTCATAGCGGGGGGGACGGAGACCCAGTACTTC. Its translation is CASSFIAGGTETQYF.

This clonotype showed up just a few times. V and J are TRBV7-2 and TRBJ2-5, with a possible D match to TRBD2 (6 bases). Trimming left V 8 bases short and J 6 bases short, with 13 bases between. Germline values: CDR1 SGHTA, CDR2 FQGNSA. The CDR3 has 12 amino acids. CDR3 residues: CASGRSRQTQYF. CDR3 nucleotide sequence: TGTGCCAGCGGGAGGAGTCGGCAGACCCAGTACTTC. Variable domain in full (rest from reference TRBV7-2 and TRBJ2-5): GAGVSQSPSNKVTEKGKDVELRCDPISGHTALYWYRQSLGQGLEFLIYFQGNSAPDKSGLPSDRFSAERTGGSVSTLTIQRTQQEDSAVYLCASGRSRQTQYFGPGTRLLVL.

In its sample, this clonotype was seen many times. V gene TRBV12-3 or TRBV12-4 combines with J gene TRBJ2-4; D tentatively reads TRBD1 or TRBD2 (5 bases each). CDR3 size: 15 residues. Trimming took off 3 bases at V and 8 bases at J, with 17 bases between the two ends. CDR3 bases: TGTGCCAGCAGTTTTTATCCGGGGCTGCGCGACATTCAGTACTTC. Protein: CASSFYPGLRDIQYF.

The chain has TRBV12-3 or TRBV12-4 and TRBJ2-1; D perhaps matches TRBD1 (5 bases). The V gene lost 5 bases and the J gene lost 8 bases, with 10 bases spanning the gap. The CDR3 covers 12 residues. CDR3 residues: CASSDSRDEQFF. The CDR3 DNA reads as TGTGCCAGCAGTGACAGCCGCGATGAGCAGTTCTTC.

This chain joins TRBV4-1 and TRBJ2-1, with TRBD1 matching 9 bases. This CDR3 is 14 amino acids long. J was trimmed by 7 bases and V by 2 bases; bases with no gene match: 3. Germline CDR1 MGHRA, CDR2 YSYEKL. The CDR3 spells CASSQPGQGNEQFF. The CDR3, as DNA: TGCGCCAGCAGCCAACCGGGACAGGGAAATGAGCAGTTCTTC.

Many counts were recorded for this clonotype. This chain links TRBV28 with TRBJ1-5; TRBD1 agrees at 10 bases. From germline, CDR1 is MDHEN and CDR2 SYDVKM. The junction had 13 bases not matched to a gene; V was cut back by 7 bases and J by 1 base. CDR3 length: 18 residues. The CDR3, as DNA: TGTGCCAGCAAGTTTGGGGGGACAGGGGCAGTAAGCAATCAGCCCCAGCATTTT. Its protein is CASKFGGTGAVSNQPQHF.

V and J are TRBV3-1 and TRBJ2-7; no clear D. Trimming left V 4 bases short and J 5 bases short, with 6 bases between. Germline lookup yields CDR1 LGHDT and CDR2 YNNKEL (reference sequence). The CDR3 loop spans 11 amino acids. The CDR3 protein is CASSLDNEQYF. CDR3 bases: TGTGCCAGCAGCCTTGATAACGAGCAGTACTTC.